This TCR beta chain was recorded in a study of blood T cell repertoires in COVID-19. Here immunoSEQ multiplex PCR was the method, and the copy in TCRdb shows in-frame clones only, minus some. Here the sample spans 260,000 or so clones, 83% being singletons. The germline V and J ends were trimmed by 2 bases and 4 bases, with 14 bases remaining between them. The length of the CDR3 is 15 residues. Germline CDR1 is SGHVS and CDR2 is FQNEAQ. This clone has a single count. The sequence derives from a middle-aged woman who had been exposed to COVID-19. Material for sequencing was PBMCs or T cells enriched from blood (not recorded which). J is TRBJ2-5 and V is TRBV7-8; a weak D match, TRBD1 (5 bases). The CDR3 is CASSLTTDTTETQYF. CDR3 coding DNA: TGTGCCAGCAGCTTAACCACGGACACCACAGAGACCCAGTACTTC. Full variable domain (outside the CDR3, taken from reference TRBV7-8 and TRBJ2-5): GAGVSQSPRYKVAKRGQDVALRCDPISGHVSLFWYQQALGQGPEFLTYFQNEAQLDKSGLPSDRFFAERPEGSVSTLKIQRTQQEDSAVYLCASSLTTDTTETQYFGPGTRLLVL.